This T cell receptor beta chain was sequenced for a study of regulatory T cells in long-lasting Graves disease. The TCR beta library used iRepertoire HTBI primers with Arm-PCR amplification of CDR3. In TCRdb, the multiplex PCR reads were re-called with MiXCR into one record per CDR3 protein. The sample has 550,000 to 600,000 distinct CDR3 sequences, roughly a sixth seen once. CDR3 size: 13 residues. Unmatched junction bases numbered 4, after V lost 6 bases and J lost 5 bases. Germline V gene lookup returns CDR1 DFQATT and CDR2 SNEGSKA (reference sequence). Sample time point: newly diagnosed GD, antithyroid drugs for less than 3 months. PBMCs were the source of the RNA used for TCR sequencing. The same sample was also used in a study of T cells in Graves' hyperthyroidism and ophthalmopathy. That investigation notes: A first-round RT-PCR of the TCR CDR3 used the HTBI primer set. Most thyroid clonotypes that were expanded above 0.001 also turned up in blood.

The input for sequencing was peripheral blood mononuclear cells (PBMCs), taken at new diagnosis, from a patient treated with antithyroid drugs. The V gene is TRBV20-1, the J gene TRBJ2-1, with 10 bases identical to TRBD1. The origin of this receptor is a man aged 18 to 30 with Graves disease. CDR3 region: CSAQGQGHNEQFF. CDR3 nucleotide sequence: TGCAGTGCCCAGGGACAGGGGCACAATGAGCAGTTCTTC.